The TCR beta chain under discussion was sequenced for a study of Tregs in tolerant kidney transplant recipients. Unstimulated Tregs (CD4+CD25+CD127-) and CD4+CD25- non-Tregs were sorted from PBMCs. A word on this clone: What it binds is unknown.

Sequenced by immunoSEQ multiplex PCR; TCRdb stores in-frame clones only, minus some. The sample carries 110,000 or so clones, roughly 92% recorded once. Whole-study results and caveats: Biological reproducibility was not directly addressed in this study. The most relevant donor-specific Treg TCRbeta repertoire apparently came from expansion with activated donor B cells. Validation in larger populations is needed because few patients were studied.

The origin of this receptor is a human donor in good health. Sequencing was done on a sample of CD4+ T cells from blood.

The CDR3 DNA follows: TGTGCCAGCAGCTTGCGACTAGCCATGGAGACCCAGTACTTC. Encoded protein: CASSLRLAMETQYF. J is TRBJ2-5 and V is TRBV5-8; 7 nucleotides match TRBD2. In germline, CDR1 is SGHTS, CDR2 YDEGEE. The CDR3 loop spans 14 amino acids. With 1 base clipped from V and 5 bases from J, the junction kept 5 bases outside the gene matches.